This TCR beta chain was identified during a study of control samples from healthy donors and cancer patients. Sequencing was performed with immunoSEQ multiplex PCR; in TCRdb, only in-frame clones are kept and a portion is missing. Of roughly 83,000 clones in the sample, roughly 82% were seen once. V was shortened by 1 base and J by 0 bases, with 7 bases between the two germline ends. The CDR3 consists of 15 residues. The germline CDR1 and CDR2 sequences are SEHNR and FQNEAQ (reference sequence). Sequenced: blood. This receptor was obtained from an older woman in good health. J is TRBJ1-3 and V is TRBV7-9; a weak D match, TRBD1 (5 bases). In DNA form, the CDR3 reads TGTGCCAGCAGCTTAGGGGACGGCTCTGGAAACACCATATATTTT. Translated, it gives CASSLGDGSGNTIYF. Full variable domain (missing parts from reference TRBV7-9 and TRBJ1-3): DTGVSQNPRHKITKRGQNVTFRCDPISEHNRLYWYRQTLGQGPEFLTYFQNEAQLEKSRLLSDRFSAERPKGSFSTLEIQRTEQGDSAMYLCASSLGDGSGNTIYFGEGSWLTVV.